A selection of T cell receptor beta chains follows, all from one sample in a study of T cell repertoires in cytomegalovirus infection. A single record per CDR3 protein comes from TCRdb applying MiXCR to the reads. The sample contains about 600,000 distinct CDR3 sequences, 20% to 30% of which appear only once. Sequencing input: CD8+ T cells from PBMCs. The receptor set was obtained from a human donor in good health (CMV status not recorded). Some clones in this sample may be carry-over from other donors' samples. Each CDR3 is given with its conserved first and last residue. Fields, in order: V gene, J gene, CDR3 protein.

V: TRBV2
J: TRBJ2-7
CDR3: CASSEAVSIIGEQYF

V: TRBV19
J: TRBJ2-1
CDR3: CASRPASGGAREQFF

V: TRBV29-1
J: TRBJ2-1
CDR3: CSVEDGRGAEQFF

V: TRBV19
J: TRBJ2-1
CDR3: CASSIAPPTGVIYNEQFF

V: TRBV6-6
J: TRBJ2-1
CDR3: CASSYQDRGLDEQFF

V: TRBV4-1
J: TRBJ2-1
CDR3: CASSPGPTPEQFF

V: TRBV11-2
J: TRBJ2-3
CDR3: CASSLGLLGGSTDTQYF

V: TRBV11-2
J: TRBJ2-3
CDR3: CASSARPGGSILTDTQYF

V: TRBV27
J: TRBJ2-2
CDR3: CATGWPTRELFF

V: TRBV15
J: TRBJ2-3
CDR3: CATSSKMTSTDTQYF

V: TRBV20-1
J: TRBJ2-1
CDR3: CSARDPDVAREQFF

V: TRBV4-1
J: TRBJ1-1
CDR3: CASSPRGQGNTEAFF

V: TRBV28
J: TRBJ2-1
CDR3: CASRLGGSYNEQFF

V: TRBV2
J: TRBJ2-3
CDR3: CASSGGTSGASTDTQYF

V: TRBV19
J: TRBJ2-6
CDR3: CASTSRQTSSGANVLTF

V: TRBV2
J: TRBJ2-1
CDR3: CASSEAGYNEQFF

V: TRBV2
J: TRBJ2-1
CDR3: CASSEAGEQFF

V: TRBV11-3
J: TRBJ2-1
CDR3: CASSLTLASYNEQFF

V: TRBV6-5
J: TRBJ1-1
CDR3: CASSQGTGGWKAFF

V: TRBV19
J: TRBJ2-1
CDR3: CASTRGGRTYNEQFF

V: TRBV7-8
J: TRBJ2-2
CDR3: CASSNWIGNTGELFF

V: TRBV7-9
J: TRBJ1-1
CDR3: CASSVITGVGTEAFF

V: TRBV27
J: TRBJ1-2
CDR3: CASSLRGGETNGYTF

V: TRBV7-9
J: TRBJ1-5
CDR3: CASSPQDGNQPQHF

V: TRBV10-2
J: TRBJ2-7
CDR3: CASRTGGRANEQYF

V: TRBV2
J: TRBJ2-7
CDR3: CAGVDTSPYEQYF

V: TRBV15
J: TRBJ2-1
CDR3: CATSSDITYNEQFF

V: TRBV28
J: -
CDR3: CASSLDRGRETQYF

V: TRBV28
J: TRBJ1-6
CDR3: CASSPDHTLNSPLHF

V: TRBV11-2
J: TRBJ2-1
CDR3: CASSTSTGGHSGSYNEQFF

V: TRBV27
J: TRBJ2-2
CDR3: CASKIGLGTANTGELFF

V: TRBV27
J: TRBJ2-7
CDR3: CASSLRVPSYEQYF

V: TRBV5-4
J: TRBJ1-2
CDR3: CASSVGGPHYTF

V: TRBV28
J: TRBJ1-1
CDR3: CASSLKKGDSTSNTEAFF

V: TRBV9
J: TRBJ2-1
CDR3: CASSGTVYSYNEQFF

V: TRBV29-1
J: TRBJ2-2
CDR3: CSVEVDGATRELFF

V: TRBV14
J: TRBJ1-1
CDR3: CASSQFVRSPEAFF

V: TRBV12-3/TRBV12-4
J: TRBJ2-1
CDR3: CASSLGGQGEQFF

V: TRBV6-2/TRBV6-3
J: TRBJ2-1
CDR3: CASSYSRYNEQFF

V: TRBV12-3/TRBV12-4
J: TRBJ2-1
CDR3: CASSYGGAEQFF

V: TRBV24-1
J: TRBJ2-3
CDR3: CATSSDRDTQYF

V: TRBV7-9
J: TRBJ2-3
CDR3: CASSLGGIPMDTQYF

V: TRBV18
J: TRBJ2-5
CDR3: CASSSSNWTDFQETQYF

V: TRBV11-1
J: TRBJ2-1
CDR3: CASSPTNYNEQFF

V: TRBV29-1
J: TRBJ2-4
CDR3: CSVGGGLGTAGGDIQYF

V: TRBV9
J: TRBJ1-1
CDR3: CASRDPPEAFF

V: TRBV6-2/TRBV6-3
J: TRBJ2-5
CDR3: CASSYAERSQETQYF

V: TRBV7-2
J: TRBJ1-4
CDR3: CASSPAGAPYEKLFF

V: TRBV7-2
J: TRBJ2-7
CDR3: CASSFAGGEQYF

V: TRBV6-1
J: TRBJ1-1
CDR3: CATDRQTEAFF

V: TRBV12-3/TRBV12-4
J: TRBJ1-2
CDR3: CASSLSTDYGYTF

V: TRBV14
J: TRBJ1-1
CDR3: CASSHHFEAFF

V: TRBV6-1
J: TRBJ1-5
CDR3: CASSEFEERISNQPQHF

V: TRBV7-6
J: TRBJ2-2
CDR3: CASSPRGGRLNTGELFF

V: TRBV20-1
J: TRBJ2-1
CDR3: CSARDWLAGTGNEQFF

V: TRBV11-2
J: TRBJ2-1
CDR3: CASSQTFDEQFF

V: TRBV7-6
J: TRBJ2-7
CDR3: CASSLAADYEQYF

V: TRBV7-6
J: TRBJ2-1
CDR3: CASSLAKGNEQFF

V: TRBV7-2
J: TRBJ2-5
CDR3: CASSLTSGGFTETQYF